This T cell receptor beta chain appears in the sequencing data of a study of shared clonotypes between healthy human individuals. General observations from the study: Clonotypes which were not shared had lower generation probabilities than clonotypes that all four donors shared.

The CDR3 is made up of 11 amino acids. The V and J ends lost 6 bases and 5 bases respectively, with 7 bases between them. In germline, CDR1 is WSHSY, CDR2 SAAADI. Assay execution took place at the deep level. The repertoire was sequenced with immunoSEQ multiplex PCR; TCRdb's copy has only in-frame clones and lacks some. The sample lists roughly 2.6 million clones; around nine tenths were seen once. A word on this clone: Its target is not known.

The material sequenced was naive CD4+ T cells sorted from blood. Indicated subset: CD45RA+ positively selected. The receptor was derived from a man between 18 and 35 years old in good health. This sequence joins TRBV10-2 and TRBJ2-5; D gene uncertain. CDR3 sequence (DNA): TGCGCCAGCAGGGGCGCCGAGACCCAGTACTTC. Translated, it gives CASRGAETQYF.